The 29 T cell receptor beta chains listed next were all sequenced from one sample in a study of early T cells in non-severe SARS-CoV-2 infection. From the 5' RACE reads, TCRdb called clonotypes with MiXCR, one entry per CDR3 protein. This sample has more than 45,000 distinct CDR3 sequences, with approximately 12% found just once. What was sequenced was whole blood. These receptors were collected from an adult who was a healthcare worker with PCR-confirmed SARS-CoV-2 infection or an uninfected control (not recorded which).

There are a few counts of this clonotype. The chain joins TRBV19 to TRBJ1-4; the D is unclear. Germline CDR1 is LNHDA and CDR2 is SQIVND (reference sequence). The length of the CDR3 is 14 residues. V was trimmed by 4 bases and J by 4 bases, leaving 10 bases between them. CDR3 nucleotide sequence: TGTGCCAGTAGTACAGCGCCCGTTAATGAAAAACTGTTTTTT. Protein: CASSTAPVNEKLFF.

This clonotype was counted many times. The V gene is TRBV6-1, the J gene TRBJ2-1; TRBD2 matches 12 bases. With 1 base clipped from V and 6 bases from J, the junction kept 1 base outside the gene matches. The V gene's germline CDR1 is MNHNS and CDR2 SASEGT. CDR3 length: 15 residues. This chain's CDR3 is CASSEETSGSNEQFF. CDR3 nucleotide sequence: TGTGCCAGCAGTGAAGAGACTAGCGGGAGCAATGAGCAGTTCTTC.

There are many counts of this clonotype. The V and J genes are TRBV5-1 and TRBJ1-4; TRBD1 might be the D (5 bases). The CDR3 contains 16 residues. Germline loops: CDR1 SGHRS, CDR2 YFSETQ. The V end lost 3 bases, the J end lost 3 bases, and 15 bases lay between the germline ends. CDR3: CASSSAGFSANEKLFF. The CDR3 DNA reads TGCGCCAGCAGCTCAGCAGGGTTTTCGGCTAATGAAAAACTGTTTTTT.

In nucleotides, the CDR3 is TGTGCCTGGTCTGGGGCCTCCTACGAGCAGTACTTC. Residues: CAWSGASYEQYF. V usage is TRBV30 and J usage is TRBJ2-7; TRBD1 might be the D (5 bases). Germline V CDR1 and CDR2: GTSNPN, SVGIG (reference sequence). This CDR3 spans 12 amino acids. V was trimmed by 5 bases and J by 0 bases, leaving 8 bases between them.

The chain carries TRBV4-3 and TRBJ2-3; TRBD2 matches 10 bases. The germline gives CDR1 LGHNA, CDR2 YSLEER. Trimming took 0 bases from V and 2 from J; bases not matched to a gene: 2. The CDR3 covers 16 residues. The CDR3 sequence: CASSQEAGGPTDTQYF. CDR3 bases: TGCGCCAGCAGCCAAGAAGCGGGGGGGCCCACAGATACGCAGTATTTT.

This clonotype has just a few counts. The chain is built from TRBV19 and TRBJ1-2, with D possibly matching TRBD1 (6 bases). This CDR3 is built from 13 residues. The V and J ends lost 6 bases and 6 bases respectively, with 14 bases between them. The V gene's germline CDR1 is LNHDA and CDR2 SQIVND (reference sequence). The CDR3 reads CASRRDKNNGYTF. The CDR3 DNA follows: TGTGCCAGTAGAAGGGACAAGAACAATGGCTACACCTTC.

The chain recombines TRBV11-1 with TRBJ2-1; 7 bases match TRBD2. This CDR3 is built from 16 residues. Germline V CDR1 and CDR2: SGHAT, FQDESV (reference sequence). V was pared by 5 bases and J by 3 bases, with 10 bases of the junction left unmatched. The CDR3 nucleotides read TGTGCCAGCAGCCGGGGCCGGGACTACCGCTACAATGAGCAGTTCTTC. This codes for CASSRGRDYRYNEQFF.

At least ten counts were recorded for this clonotype. The genes are TRBV30 and TRBJ2-1; the D call may be TRBD1 or TRBD2 (5 bases each). CDR3 size: 13 residues. From germline, CDR1 is GTSNPN and CDR2 SVGIG (reference sequence). V lost 2 bases and J 8 bases, leaving 13 bases between the germline ends. This CDR3 reads CAWSPRGPDEQFF. CDR3 sequence (DNA): TGTGCCTGGAGTCCAAGGGGACCCGATGAGCAGTTCTTC.

The V call is TRBV28, the J call TRBJ2-4; D possibly matches TRBD1 or TRBD2 (6 bases each). The V gene's germline CDR1 is MDHEN and CDR2 SYDVKM. The CDR3 consists of 15 residues. V lost 2 bases and J lost 12, with 20 bases in between. The CDR3 here is CASSLGSGGRRGQYF. CDR3 in DNA: TGTGCCAGCAGTTTAGGTTCTGGGGGGCGGAGGGGTCAGTACTTC.

This clonotype was recorded a few times. The V gene is TRBV9, the J gene TRBJ2-1, with D hard to call. V lost 0 bases and J 0 bases, leaving 7 bases between the germline ends. The length of the CDR3 is 15 residues. Germline CDR1 and CDR2: SGDLS and YYNGEE. The CDR3 loop is CASSVDINSYNEQFF. CDR3 nucleotide sequence: TGTGCCAGCAGCGTAGACATCAACTCCTACAATGAGCAGTTCTTC.

This chain joins TRBV28 and TRBJ2-3, with D unclear. The CDR3 is 13 residues long. V was clipped by 1 base and J by 1 base, with 3 bases between them. Germline CDR1 reads MDHEN; CDR2 reads SYDVKM. The chain's CDR3 is CASSLSGTDTQYF. The CDR3, as DNA: TGTGCCAGCAGTTTATCCGGCACAGATACGCAGTATTTT.

J is TRBJ2-1 and V is TRBV4-3; TRBD2 agrees at 7 bases. The junction had 4 bases not matched to a gene; V was cut back by 2 bases and J by 9 bases. Per the germline V gene, CDR1 is LGHNA and CDR2 is YSLEER. This CDR3 is 13 amino acids long. This CDR3 is CASSQLTSFEQFF. The CDR3 DNA is TGCGCCAGCAGCCAATTGACTAGCTTTGAGCAGTTCTTC.

This clonotype was counted ten times or more. This rearrangement joins TRBV2 to TRBJ1-5, with 9 bases fitting TRBD1. Germline values: CDR1 SNHLY, CDR2 FYNNEI. The length of the CDR3 is 17 residues. J lost 6 bases, V lost 6 bases, and 15 bases had no gene match. DNA of the CDR3: TGTGCCAGCAGACGATCTAGTAACAGGGGACAGGGTCAGCCCCAGCATTTT. Amino acids: CASRRSSNRGQGQPQHF. The full variable domain, in which reference TRBV2 and TRBJ1-5 provide the parts outside the CDR3, is EPEVTQTPSHQVTQMGQEVILRCVPISNHLYFYWYRQILGQKVEFLVSFYNNEISEKSEIFDDQFSVERPDGSNFTLKIRSTKLEDSAMYFCASRRSSNRGQGQPQHFGDGTRLSIL.

This clonotype was detected only a few times. The gene calls are TRBV14 and TRBJ2-7; a possible D gene is TRBD1 (5 bases). Germline assignment: CDR1 SGHDN and CDR2 FVKESK. The V end was cut by 3 bases, the J end by 6 bases, with 12 bases between. This CDR3 is 13 amino acids long. CDR3 DNA sequence: TGTGCCAGCAGCCAGAGAAGCCAGGGCGAGCAGTACTTC. As protein: CASSQRSQGEQYF.

This clonotype was seen at least ten times. The CDR3 loop is CASSQGERPGELFF. The CDR3, as DNA: TGCGCCAGCAGCCAAGGCGAAAGACCCGGGGAGCTGTTTTTT. The chain is built from TRBV4-3 and TRBJ2-2; D gene ambiguous. CDR1 is LGHNA and CDR2 is YSLEER in the germline V gene. V was shortened by 1 base and J by 6 bases, with 9 bases between the two germline ends. This CDR3 spans 14 amino acids.

There are a few counts of this clonotype. This sequence joins TRBV20-1 and TRBJ1-5; TRBD1 is a possible D gene (5 bases). The V gene's germline CDR1 is DFQATT and CDR2 SNEGSKA (reference sequence). V was cut by 1 base and J by 7 bases, with 14 bases left in between. This CDR3 spans 14 amino acids. CDR3 DNA: TGCAGTGCTAGAGCCGTCGGGGCGGCGCAGCCCCAGCATTTT. Amino acid sequence: CSARAVGAAQPQHF.

This CDR3 is CASSLIGRTDTQYF. The DNA for the CDR3 is TGTGCCAGCAGCTTAATCGGTAGGACAGATACGCAGTATTTT. The rearrangement joins TRBV11-2 to TRBJ2-3; D gene uncertain. Germline V gene sequence: CDR1 SGHAT, CDR2 FQNNGV. CDR3 length equals 14 residues. V was trimmed by 2 bases and J by 3 bases, leaving 9 bases between them.

This clonotype has just a few counts. The CDR3 loop is CASSQEILNTEAFF. As DNA, the CDR3 is TGCGCCAGCAGCCAAGAAATCCTGAACACTGAAGCTTTCTTT. The chain is built from TRBV4-1 and TRBJ1-1; no reliable D call. The CDR3 loop spans 14 amino acids. Germline V CDR1 and CDR2: MGHRA, YSYEKL. Trimming left V 0 bases short and J 0 bases short, with 5 bases between.

This clonotype was seen a few times. The chain employs TRBV11-3 and TRBJ2-7; possible D gene TRBD1, 6 bases. CDR1 and CDR2 from the germline V gene are SGHNT and YENEEA. The CDR3 is made up of 15 amino acids. V lost 1 base, J lost 2 bases, and 12 bases lay in between. CDR3 protein: CASSLATGPPYEQYF. For the CDR3, the DNA is TGTGCCAGCAGCTTAGCCACAGGGCCCCCCTACGAGCAGTACTTC.

This clonotype was seen repeatedly, ten times or more. This sequence joins TRBV5-5 and TRBJ1-2; 9 bases agree with TRBD1. The CDR3 runs 16 residues. J gave up 8 bases and V 2 bases, and 13 bases lay outside the gene matches. CDR1 is SGHKS, CDR2 YYEKEE, per germline (reference sequence). CDR3 sequence reads: CASSFTPGQGINGYTF. The CDR3 nucleotides read TGTGCCAGCAGCTTCACTCCGGGACAGGGAATCAACGGCTACACCTTC.

The V and J genes are TRBV7-9 and TRBJ1-4; a weak D match, TRBD1 (5 bases). Germline CDR1 SEHNR, CDR2 FQNEAQ (reference sequence). Trimming shortened V by 5 bases and J by 8 bases, and 12 bases separated the two germline ends. This CDR3 is 13 amino acids long. CDR3: CASSLDITEKLFF. The CDR3 DNA sequence: TGTGCCAGCAGCCTGGACATCACCGAAAAACTGTTTTTT.

This clonotype has just a few counts. V and J are TRBV7-2 and TRBJ2-7, with D possibly TRBD2 on 6 matching bases. Trimming removed 0 bases at V and 12 bases at J, with 15 bases between. The germline V gene encodes CDR1 SGHTA and CDR2 FQGNSA. The CDR3 runs 13 residues. The DNA of the CDR3 is TGTGCCAGCAGCTTAGCTGGCGGGGTGGGGACGTACTTC. Translation gives CASSLAGGVGTYF.

The genes are TRBV19 and TRBJ2-5; 11 nucleotides line up with TRBD1. This CDR3 region has 16 residues. V was clipped by 5 bases and J by 4 bases; unmatched bases: 9. Germline values: CDR1 LNHDA, CDR2 SQIVND (reference sequence). The CDR3 region is CASSPGTGGTGETQYF. CDR3 nucleotide sequence: TGTGCCAGTAGTCCTGGGACAGGGGGTACGGGAGAGACCCAGTACTTC. Variable domain in full (rest from reference TRBV19 and TRBJ2-5): DGGITQSPKYLFRKEGQNVTLSCEQNLNHDAMYWYRQDPGQGLRLIYYSQIVNDFQKGDIAEGYSVSREKKESFPLTVTSAQKNPTAFYLCASSPGTGGTGETQYFGPGTRLLVL.

The rearrangement uses TRBV7-6 and TRBJ2-1, with 12 bases aligning to TRBD2. CDR3 length: 14 residues. The J segment lost 7 bases and the V segment lost 4 bases, leaving 2 bases of the junction unmatched. Germline lookup yields CDR1 SGHVS and CDR2 FNYEAQ. CDR3 nucleotides: TGTGCCAGCAGCTCTAGCGGGGGGGCTAATGAGCAGTTCTTC. Its protein is CASSSSGGANEQFF.

The CDR3 sequence is CASSAGVTEAFF. The CDR3 nucleotides read TGTGCCAGCAGTGCAGGGGTTACTGAAGCTTTCTTT. The rearrangement links TRBV6-1 to TRBJ1-1, with D perhaps matching TRBD1 (6 bases). This CDR3 is 12 amino acids long. Trimming cost V 4 bases and J 5 bases, with 8 bases left between them. The germline V gene encodes CDR1 MNHNS and CDR2 SASEGT.

This clonotype was found a few times. The J gene is TRBJ1-1, the V gene TRBV7-2, with 11 nucleotides matching TRBD1. Germline V gives CDR1 SGHTA, CDR2 FQGNSA. The J segment lost 4 bases and the V segment lost 6 bases, leaving 13 bases of the junction unmatched. This CDR3 contains 17 residues. The CDR3 protein is CASSSSGTGGLGTEAFF. In DNA, the CDR3 is TGTGCCAGCAGTTCGTCCGGGACAGGGGGATTGGGCACTGAAGCTTTCTTT.

This clonotype came up a few times. The chain combines TRBV6-5 with TRBJ1-1; D possibly corresponds to TRBD1 (5 bases). CDR1 and CDR2 (germline): MNHEY, SVGAGI. The CDR3 has 15 residues. Trimming removed 5 bases at V and 3 bases at J, with 16 bases between. CDR3 nucleotides: TGTGCCAGCAGTCCGCGGGGGTCGTTGGACACTGAAGCTTTCTTT. Translated: CASSPRGSLDTEAFF.

This clonotype was seen only a few times. The chain combines TRBV20-1 with TRBJ1-1; D perhaps matches TRBD1 (5 bases). Germline V lookup: CDR1 DFQATT, CDR2 SNEGSKA (reference sequence). This CDR3 region has 14 residues. V dropped 1 base and J dropped 7 bases, with 16 bases sitting between them. The CDR3 nucleotides read TGCAGTGCTAGAGGGCGCTCCTTAACAGGTGAAGCTTTCTTT. Encoded protein: CSARGRSLTGEAFF.

This clonotype was observed at least ten times. The chain employs TRBV20-1 and TRBJ2-5; D unresolved. The CDR3 extends over 10 amino acids. The V gene's germline CDR1 is DFQATT and CDR2 SNEGSKA (reference sequence). V was cut by 6 bases and J by 4 bases, with 6 bases left in between. CDR3 protein: CSARRETQYF. The DNA of the CDR3 is TGCAGTGCGCGTAGAGAGACCCAGTACTTC.